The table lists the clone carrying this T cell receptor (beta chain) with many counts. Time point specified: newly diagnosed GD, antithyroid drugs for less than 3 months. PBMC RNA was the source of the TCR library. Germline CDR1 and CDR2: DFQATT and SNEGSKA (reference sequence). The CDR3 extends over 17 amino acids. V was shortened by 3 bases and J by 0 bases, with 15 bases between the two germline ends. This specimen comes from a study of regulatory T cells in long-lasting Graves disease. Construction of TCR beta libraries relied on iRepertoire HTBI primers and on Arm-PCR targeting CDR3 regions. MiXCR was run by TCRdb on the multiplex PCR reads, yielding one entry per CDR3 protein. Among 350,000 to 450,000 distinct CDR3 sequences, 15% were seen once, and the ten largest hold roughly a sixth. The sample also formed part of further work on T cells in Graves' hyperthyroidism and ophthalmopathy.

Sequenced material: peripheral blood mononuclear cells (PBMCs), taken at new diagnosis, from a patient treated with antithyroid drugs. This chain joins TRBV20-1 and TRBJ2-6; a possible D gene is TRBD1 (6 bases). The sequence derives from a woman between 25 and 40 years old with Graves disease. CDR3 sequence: CSASAGVIGSGANVLTF. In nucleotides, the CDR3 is TGCAGTGCTAGTGCAGGGGTTATCGGCTCTGGGGCCAACGTCCTGACTTTC.